These T cell receptor beta chains were read from a single sample in a study of blood T cell repertoires in COVID-19. Profiling relied on immunoSEQ multiplex PCR, and the TCRdb table lists in-frame clones only, not all of them. The data hold under 75,000 clones, with about 81% observed a single time. The specimen was peripheral blood. Receptors were obtained from a man older than 75 with acute or convalescent COVID-19. Both conserved end residues are trimmed from each CDR3. Each record gives: J gene, clone size, V gene, CDR3 protein. Size is omitted from some rows. Given values are once, few, many or a class for expanded clones.

>TRBJ1-2|-|TRBV19
ASSQQGTGPNYGYT
>TRBJ2-2|-|TRBV7-2
ASSLAPGNTGELF
>TRBJ2-7|-|TRBV19
ASSVSGTGSYEQY
>TRBJ1-2|-|TRBV5-1
ASSLGWGNYGYT
>TRBJ1-1|-|TRBV9
ASNLMDTYTEAF
>TRBJ2-4|-|TRBV11-3
ASRRGGLGNIQY
>TRBJ2-1|few|TRBV29-1
SVESLRGASGGFNEQF
>TRBJ2-2|-|TRBV7-2
ASSLSGTGELF
>TRBJ2-3|few|TRBV7-9
ASSSRGTNTDTQY
>TRBJ2-7|once|TRBV19
ASSTGLAGGYEQY
>TRBJ1-2|-|TRBV19
ASSIIRGQGYT
>TRBJ1-6|-|TRBV30
AWRGTGRSHNSPLH
>TRBJ2-1|once|TRBV6-5
ASVDYYNEQF
>TRBJ2-7|-|TRBV24-1
ATSDLETSGGFYEQY
>TRBJ1-6|-|TRBV5-4
ASSLRDRWNSPLH
>TRBJ1-5|-|TRBV10-3
AISGGTDQPQH
>TRBJ1-2|once|TRBV7-8
ASSLARHRENYGYT
>TRBJ1-2|-|TRBV28
ASSPAGQSYGYT
>TRBJ2-7|-|TRBV6-5
ASSYSTGAAREQY
>TRBJ2-7|-|TRBV6-5
ASSWRVRLPHEQY